Listed here are 31 T cell receptor beta chains from one sample, sequenced in a study of T cell changes during pregnancy in multiple sclerosis. The repertoire was sequenced with immunoSEQ multiplex PCR; TCRdb's copy has only in-frame clones and lacks some. The profile covers 70,000 to 90,000 clones, with 93% appearing a single time and 0.75% taken by the ten largest. Sequencing used peripheral blood, obtained in the second trimester of pregnancy. Source of these receptors: a female donor in good health, enrolled as a control in a pregnancy study.

The chain uses TRBV30 and TRBJ1-2, with TRBD1 matching 7 bases. J gave up 1 base and V 3 bases, and 5 bases lay outside the gene matches. Germline values: CDR1 GTSNPN, CDR2 SVGIG (reference sequence). The CDR3 consists of 14 residues. This CDR3 reads CAWSLHRGNYGYTF. CDR3 coding DNA: TGTGCCTGGAGCCTGCACAGGGGTAACTATGGCTACACCTTC.

This chain links TRBV27 with TRBJ1-2, with D tentatively TRBD1 (5 bases). Germline-derived CDR1 and CDR2 are MNHEY and SMNVEV (reference sequence). This CDR3 spans 14 amino acids. V lost 5 bases to trimming and J lost 7 bases, with 17 bases between them. The CDR3 region is CASSPQTGLGGYTF. CDR3 coding DNA: TGTGCCAGCAGTCCCCAAACAGGCTTGGGTGGCTACACCTTC.

The chain uses TRBV2 and TRBJ2-7, with 7 positions matching TRBD1. Germline values: CDR1 SNHLY, CDR2 FYNNEI. V trimming: 9 bases; J trimming: 0 bases; junction bases outside the gene matches: 5. The CDR3 covers 13 residues. The CDR3 sequence is CASNRGGSYEQYF. CDR3 nucleotides: TGTGCCAGTAACAGGGGTGGCTCCTACGAGCAGTACTTC. The variable domain in full, completed from reference TRBV2 and TRBJ2-7, reads EPEVTQTPSHQVTQMGQEVILRCVPISNHLYFYWYRQILGQKVEFLVSFYNNEISEKSEIFDDQFSVERPDGSNFTLKIRSTKLEDSAMYFCASNRGGSYEQYFGPGTRLTVT.

This clone was seen a few times. This chain joins TRBV4-1 and TRBJ1-5, with a tentative D call TRBD1 (6 bases). V lost 0 bases and J lost 0, with 15 bases in between. Per germline, CDR1 MGHRA and CDR2 YSYEKL. The CDR3 runs 18 residues. CDR3 DNA sequence: TGCGCCAGCAGCCAAGATCGGTACAGGGATTATAGCAATCAGCCCCAGCATTTT. It translates to CASSQDRYRDYSNQPQHF.

The rearrangement uses TRBV5-1 and TRBJ1-2; 8 nucleotides align to TRBD1. With 4 bases clipped from V and 2 bases from J, the junction kept 10 bases outside the gene matches. In germline, CDR1 is SGHRS, CDR2 YFSETQ. The CDR3 covers 16 residues. The CDR3 spells CASSLMTGALNYGYTF. In DNA, the CDR3 is TGCGCCAGCAGCCTAATGACAGGGGCCCTCAACTATGGCTACACCTTC.

The chain links TRBV7-2 to TRBJ2-2; 16 nucleotides match TRBD2. The CDR3 runs to 15 residues. The J segment lost 9 bases and the V segment lost 4 bases, leaving 2 bases of the junction unmatched. The germline CDR1 and CDR2 sequences are SGHTA and FQGNSA. CDR3: CASSSGLAGGWELFF. The CDR3 DNA is TGTGCCAGCAGCTCGGGACTAGCGGGGGGGTGGGAGCTGTTTTTT.

V is TRBV5-4 and J is TRBJ1-1; D may be TRBD1 (5 bases). V lost 4 bases and J 0 bases, leaving 13 bases between the germline ends. The CDR3 sequence is 15 residues long. Germline values: CDR1 SGHNT, CDR2 YYREEE (reference sequence). This CDR3 reads CASSRDSVVNTEAFF. The CDR3 DNA sequence: TGTGCCAGCAGCCGGGACTCAGTAGTGAACACTGAAGCTTTCTTT.

CDR3 sequence: CASNPTGTTYEQYF. The CDR3 DNA sequence: TGTGCCAGCAACCCAACCGGGACTACCTACGAGCAGTACTTC. This sequence joins TRBV2 and TRBJ2-7; 7 positions agree with TRBD2. The ends lost 7 bases at V and 2 bases at J; junction bases unmatched: 8. CDR1 SNHLY and CDR2 FYNNEI come from the germline V gene. CDR3 length: 14 residues.

The V gene is TRBV4-1, the J gene TRBJ2-3, with D maybe TRBD2 (5 bases). Trimming removed 3 bases from V and 2 bases from J, with 12 bases in between. The CDR3 has 15 amino acids. The germline gives CDR1 MGHRA, CDR2 YSYEKL. The CDR3 reads CASSHAEGFTDTQYF. The CDR3, as DNA: TGCGCCAGCAGCCATGCTGAGGGCTTCACAGATACGCAGTATTTT.

The chain combines TRBV2 with TRBJ1-4, with a weak D call TRBD1 (6 bases). The CDR3 runs 14 residues. Trimming removed 2 bases at V and 10 bases at J, with 14 bases between. The germline CDR1 and CDR2 sequences are SNHLY and FYNNEI. The CDR3 DNA is TGTGCCAGCAGTGAATGGGGACAATCTGGAAAACTGTTTTTT. Translation: CASSEWGQSGKLFF.

The rearrangement uses TRBV30 and TRBJ1-1; 11 positions agree with TRBD1. J lost 4 bases, V lost 4 bases, and 8 bases had no gene match. Germline values: CDR1 GTSNPN, CDR2 SVGIG (reference sequence). The CDR3 runs 15 residues. Written as DNA, the CDR3 is TGTGCCTGGAACTTGGGACAGGGGGGTATCACTGAAGCTTTCTTT. The encoded protein is CAWNLGQGGITEAFF.

The V call is TRBV11-2, the J call TRBJ2-7, with 10 bases identical to TRBD1. V was pared by 4 bases and J by 2 bases, with 5 bases of the junction left unmatched. The CDR3 runs to 15 residues. From germline, CDR1 is SGHAT and CDR2 FQNNGV. The CDR3, as DNA: TGTGCCAGCAGCTCGGGGACAGGGGCCACCTACGAGCAGTACTTC. This gives the protein CASSSGTGATYEQYF.

On this clone: Different DNA sequences within this sample yield the same CDR3. V gene TRBV30 combines with J gene TRBJ1-2, with D unresolved. Deletions cut 5 bases from V and 8 bases from J, with 12 bases between. The CDR3 loop spans 11 amino acids. Looked up from germline, CDR1 is GTSNPN and CDR2 is SVGIG (reference sequence). The CDR3 spells CAWETGYGYTF. Here the CDR3 DNA reads TGTGCCTGGGAGACGGGGTACGGCTACACCTTC.

The V and J genes are TRBV9 and TRBJ1-2; D unclear. From germline, CDR1 is SGDLS and CDR2 YYNGEE. The CDR3 spans 10 residues. V was trimmed by 5 bases and J by 5 bases, leaving 4 bases between them. CDR3 sequence: CASSSYGYTF. CDR3 nucleotide sequence: TGTGCCAGCAGTTCTTATGGCTACACCTTC.

The chain employs TRBV27 and TRBJ2-7; D may be TRBD1 (6 bases). Germline V lookup: CDR1 MNHEY, CDR2 SMNVEV (reference sequence). V was shortened by 5 bases and J by 5 bases, with 10 bases between the two germline ends. This CDR3 has 12 residues. The CDR3 sequence is CASSNRVHEQYF. The CDR3 region has the DNA TGTGCCAGCAGTAACAGGGTCCACGAGCAGTACTTC.

The chain has TRBV30 and TRBJ1-6; D is unclear. CDR1 and CDR2 from the germline V gene are GTSNPN and SVGIG (reference sequence). V lost 0 bases to trimming and J lost 9 bases, with 18 bases between them. CDR3 size: 16 residues. The CDR3 DNA is TGTGCCTGGAGTGTATCCGCGGGCCCAGGCACTTCACCCCTCCACTTT. Residues: CAWSVSAGPGTSPLHF.

The CDR3 DNA sequence: TGTGCCAGCAGCGAAACGCGCTCTGGAAACACCATATATTTT. It translates to CASSETRSGNTIYF. V and J are TRBV7-2 and TRBJ1-3; D unresolved. The V gene's germline CDR1 is SGHTA and CDR2 FQGNSA. The CDR3 totals 14 residues. Trimming pared 5 bases from V and 0 bases from J, leaving 8 bases between.

The rearrangement links TRBV30 to TRBJ2-7, with 9 nucleotides matching TRBD2. The V gene's germline CDR1 is GTSNPN and CDR2 SVGIG (reference sequence). This CDR3 has 13 residues. V gave up 6 bases and J gave up 0 bases; unmatched junction bases: 3. The CDR3 spells CACKRGASYEQYF. The CDR3, as DNA: TGTGCCTGCAAGCGGGGGGCCTCCTACGAGCAGTACTTC.

The chain employs TRBV27 and TRBJ2-7; TRBD1 aligns across 7 bases. CDR1 is MNHEY, CDR2 SMNVEV, per germline (reference sequence). This CDR3 spans 13 amino acids. Unmatched junction bases numbered 9, after V lost 6 bases and J lost 7 bases. The CDR3 DNA is TGTGCCAGCAGGGGGACAGATCCTTGGGAGCAGTACTTC. Amino acids: CASRGTDPWEQYF.

This sequence joins TRBV18 and TRBJ2-7; D perhaps matches TRBD2 (6 bases). V lost 2 bases to trimming and J lost 1 base, with 18 bases between them. The CDR3 has 17 residues. CDR1 is KGHSH, CDR2 LQKENI, per germline. CDR3 in amino acids: CASSPGGTPSVSYEQYF. As DNA, the CDR3 is TGTGCCAGCTCACCAGGGGGGACGCCTTCTGTGTCCTACGAGCAGTACTTC.

CDR3 coding DNA: TGTGCCAGCAGCTTAGCAGGGGTCGGCTATGGCTACACCTTC. Translating it yields CASSLAGVGYGYTF. This rearrangement joins TRBV7-2 to TRBJ1-2, with D perhaps TRBD1 (5 bases). Germline V lookup: CDR1 SGHTA, CDR2 FQGNSA. V was clipped by 0 bases and J by 4 bases, with 9 bases between them. The CDR3 covers 14 residues.

The V call is TRBV7-2, the J call TRBJ2-7, with TRBD1 as a possible D gene (6 bases). Germline V lookup: CDR1 SGHTA, CDR2 FQGNSA. Trimming cost V 5 bases and J 9 bases, with 14 bases left between them. This CDR3 has 12 amino acids. CDR3 nucleotide sequence: TGTGCCAGCAGCCAGGGGTCGGTTGCGCAGTACTTC. This gives the protein CASSQGSVAQYF. Combining the CDR3 with reference TRBV7-2 and TRBJ2-7 gives the whole variable domain GAGVSQSPSNKVTEKGKDVELRCDPISGHTALYWYRQSLGQGLEFLIYFQGNSAPDKSGLPSDRFSAERTGGSVSTLTIQRTQQEDSAVYLCASSQGSVAQYFGPGTRLTVT.

The chain is built from TRBV11-2 and TRBJ2-1, with 13 nucleotides matching TRBD2. Germline CDR1 SGHAT, CDR2 FQNNGV. V lost 1 base, J lost 6 bases, and 3 bases stayed unmatched. The CDR3 runs 16 residues. The CDR3 here is CASSLATSGGVNEQFF. CDR3 in DNA: TGTGCCAGCAGCTTAGCAACTAGCGGGGGGGTCAATGAGCAGTTCTTC.

The count of this clone is one. The CDR3 protein is CASSLRQEETQYF. Here the CDR3 DNA reads TGTGCCAGCAGTCTCAGACAGGAAGAGACCCAGTACTTC. The chain carries TRBV27 and TRBJ2-5; perhaps TRBD1 as D (6 bases). The CDR3 is made up of 13 amino acids. The germline V gene encodes CDR1 MNHEY and CDR2 SMNVEV (reference sequence). Trimming cost V 5 bases and J 3 bases, with 10 bases left between them.

The chain employs TRBV5-6 and TRBJ1-1, with D tentatively TRBD1 (6 bases). The length of the CDR3 is 13 residues. V gave up 4 bases and J gave up 8 bases, with 15 bases separating them. Germline CDR1 and CDR2: SGHDT and YYEEEE. CDR3 protein: CASSPETGYEAFF. Here the CDR3 DNA reads TGTGCCAGCAGCCCCGAGACAGGCTACGAAGCTTTCTTT.

The chain couples TRBV30 to TRBJ2-2; tentatively, D is TRBD1 (5 bases). This CDR3 spans 13 amino acids. V dropped 4 bases and J dropped 4 bases, with 10 bases sitting between them. Germline CDR1 and CDR2: GTSNPN and SVGIG (reference sequence). Written as DNA, the CDR3 is TGTGCCTGGACGTCAGGGCCCACCGGGGAGCTGTTTTTT. This sequence encodes CAWTSGPTGELFF. The full variable domain, completed using reference TRBV30 and TRBJ2-2, is SQTIHQWPATLVQPVGSPLSLECTVEGTSNPNLYWYRQAAGRGLQLLFYSVGIGQISSEVPQNLSASRPQDRQFILSSKKLLLSDSGFYLCAWTSGPTGELFFGEGSRLTVL.

The chain couples TRBV5-1 to TRBJ1-6; D gene unclear. This CDR3 region has 13 residues. CDR1 is SGHRS, CDR2 YFSETQ, per germline. The ends were cut back, 3 bases at V and 12 bases at J, with 13 bases in the middle. The CDR3 loop is CASSSHPREPLHF. CDR3 nucleotide sequence: TGCGCCAGCAGCTCGCACCCACGGGAACCCCTCCACTTT.

The chain combines TRBV30 with TRBJ1-3, with TRBD1 as a possible D gene (6 bases). CDR3 length equals 15 residues. V lost 3 bases, J lost 4 bases, and 16 bases lay in between. Per germline, CDR1 GTSNPN and CDR2 SVGIG (reference sequence). This CDR3 is CAWRVRGRDGNTIYF. CDR3 nucleotides: TGTGCCTGGAGAGTCAGGGGACGTGACGGAAACACCATATATTTT.

The chain recombines TRBV18 with TRBJ2-5; 9 bases match TRBD2. CDR3 length: 15 residues. V lost 4 bases and J lost 3; bases outside the gene matches: 6. Germline V lookup: CDR1 KGHSH, CDR2 LQKENI. The CDR3 DNA follows: TGTGCCAGCTCACTACAGCGGGGGGTAGAAGAGACCCAGTACTTC. Protein: CASSLQRGVEETQYF. The whole variable domain, filled in from reference TRBV18 and TRBJ2-5, reads NAGVMQNPRHLVRRRGQEARLRCSPMKGHSHVYWYRQLPEEGLKFMVYLQKENIIDESGMPKERFSAEFPKEGPSILRIQQVVRGDSAAYFCASSLQRGVEETQYFGPGTRLLVL.

This clone was counted once. This chain connects TRBV7-2 to TRBJ1-2, with 10 nucleotides matching TRBD1. Trimming cost V 4 bases and J 7 bases; bases outside gene matches: 9. The CDR3 is 15 residues long. CDR1 SGHTA and CDR2 FQGNSA come from the germline V gene. In DNA, the CDR3 is TGTGCCAGCAGCTCGACAGGGGGCATTTACGGTGGCTACACCTTC. It specifies CASSSTGGIYGGYTF.

The CDR3, as DNA: TGTGCCAGCAGTTGGACAGGGGGACTCTCTGGAAACACCATATATTTT. Protein: CASSWTGGLSGNTIYF. V and J are TRBV27 and TRBJ1-3; 10 bases line up with TRBD1. This CDR3 has 16 residues. Germline CDR1 reads MNHEY; CDR2 reads SMNVEV (reference sequence). After removal of 4 bases from V and 0 bases from J, the junction contained 3 bases not matched to a gene.